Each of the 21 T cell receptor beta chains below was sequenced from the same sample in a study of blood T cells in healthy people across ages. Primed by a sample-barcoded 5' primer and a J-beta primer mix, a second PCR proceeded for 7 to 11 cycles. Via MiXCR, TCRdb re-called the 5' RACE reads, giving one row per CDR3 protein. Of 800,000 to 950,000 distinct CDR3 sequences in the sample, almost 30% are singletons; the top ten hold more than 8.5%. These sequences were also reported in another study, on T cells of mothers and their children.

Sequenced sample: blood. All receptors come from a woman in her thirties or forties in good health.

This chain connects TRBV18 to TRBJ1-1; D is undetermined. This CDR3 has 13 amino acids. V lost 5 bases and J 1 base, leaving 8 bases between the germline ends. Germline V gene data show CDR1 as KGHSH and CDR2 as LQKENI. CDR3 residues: CASSTDTNTEAFF. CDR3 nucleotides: TGTGCCAGCTCAACAGACACGAACACTGAAGCTTTCTTT.

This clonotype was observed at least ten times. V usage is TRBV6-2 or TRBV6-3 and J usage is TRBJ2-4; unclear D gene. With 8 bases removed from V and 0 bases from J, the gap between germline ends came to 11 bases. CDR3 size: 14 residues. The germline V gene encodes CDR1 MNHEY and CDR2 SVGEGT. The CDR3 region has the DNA TGTGCCAGCCAACGAGAAATAGCCAAAAACATTCAGTACTTC. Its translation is CASQREIAKNIQYF.

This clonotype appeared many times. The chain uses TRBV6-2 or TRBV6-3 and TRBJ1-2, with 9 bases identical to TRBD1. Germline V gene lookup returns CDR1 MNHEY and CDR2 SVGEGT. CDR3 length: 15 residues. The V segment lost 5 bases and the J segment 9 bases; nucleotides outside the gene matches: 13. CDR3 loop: CASSQRGTGSVSYTF. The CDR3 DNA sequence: TGTGCCAGCAGTCAACGGGGGACAGGGTCGGTGAGCTACACCTTC.

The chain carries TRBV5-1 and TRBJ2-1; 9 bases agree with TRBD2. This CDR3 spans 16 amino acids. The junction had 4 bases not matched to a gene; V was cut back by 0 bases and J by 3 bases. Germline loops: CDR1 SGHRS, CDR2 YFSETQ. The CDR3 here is CASSLVLAGNYNEQFF. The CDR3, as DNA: TGCGCCAGCAGCTTGGTTCTAGCGGGAAACTACAATGAGCAGTTCTTC. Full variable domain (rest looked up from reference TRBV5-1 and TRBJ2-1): KAGVTQTPRYLIKTRGQQVTLSCSPISGHRSVSWYQQTPGQGLQFLFEYFSETQRNKGNFPGRFSGRQFSNSRSEMNVSTLELGDSALYLCASSLVLAGNYNEQFFGPGTRLTVL.

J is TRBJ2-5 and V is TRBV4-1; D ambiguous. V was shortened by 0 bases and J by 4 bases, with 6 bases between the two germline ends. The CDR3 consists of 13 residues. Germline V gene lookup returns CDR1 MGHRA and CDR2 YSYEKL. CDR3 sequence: CASSQEDRETQYF. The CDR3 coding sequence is TGCGCCAGCAGCCAAGAGGACCGAGAGACCCAGTACTTC.

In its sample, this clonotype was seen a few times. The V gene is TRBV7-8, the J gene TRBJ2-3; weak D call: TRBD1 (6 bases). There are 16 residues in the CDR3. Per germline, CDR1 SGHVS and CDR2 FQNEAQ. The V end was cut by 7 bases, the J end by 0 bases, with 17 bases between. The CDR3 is CASKGGHTLSTDTQYF. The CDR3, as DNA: TGTGCCAGCAAAGGGGGACACACACTGAGCACAGATACGCAGTATTTT. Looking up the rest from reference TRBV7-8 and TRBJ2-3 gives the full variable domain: GAGVSQSPRYKVAKRGQDVALRCDPISGHVSLFWYQQALGQGPEFLTYFQNEAQLDKSGLPSDRFFAERPEGSVSTLKIQRTQQEDSAVYLCASKGGHTLSTDTQYFGPGTRLTVL.

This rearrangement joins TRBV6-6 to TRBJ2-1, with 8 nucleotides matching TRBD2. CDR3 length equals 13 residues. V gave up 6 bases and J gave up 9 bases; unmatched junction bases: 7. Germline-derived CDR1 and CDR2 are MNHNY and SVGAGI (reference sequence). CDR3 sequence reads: CASSQTSAGEQFF. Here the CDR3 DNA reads TGTGCCAGCAGCCAGACTAGCGCTGGTGAGCAGTTCTTC.

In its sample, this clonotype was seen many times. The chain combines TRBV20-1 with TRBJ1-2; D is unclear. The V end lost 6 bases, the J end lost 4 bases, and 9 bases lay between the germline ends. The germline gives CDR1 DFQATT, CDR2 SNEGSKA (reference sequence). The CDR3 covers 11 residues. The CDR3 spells CSASASYGYTF. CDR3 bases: TGCAGTGCCTCGGCCAGCTATGGCTACACCTTC.

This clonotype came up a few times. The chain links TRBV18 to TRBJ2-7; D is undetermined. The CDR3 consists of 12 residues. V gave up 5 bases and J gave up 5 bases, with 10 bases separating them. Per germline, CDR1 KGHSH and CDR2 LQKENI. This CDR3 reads CASSSDVDEQYF. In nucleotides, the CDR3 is TGTGCCAGCTCATCGGACGTCGACGAGCAGTACTTC. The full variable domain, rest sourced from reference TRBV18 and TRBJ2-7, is NAGVMQNPRHLVRRRGQEARLRCSPMKGHSHVYWYRQLPEEGLKFMVYLQKENIIDESGMPKERFSAEFPKEGPSILRIQQVVRGDSAAYFCASSSDVDEQYFGPGTRLTVT.

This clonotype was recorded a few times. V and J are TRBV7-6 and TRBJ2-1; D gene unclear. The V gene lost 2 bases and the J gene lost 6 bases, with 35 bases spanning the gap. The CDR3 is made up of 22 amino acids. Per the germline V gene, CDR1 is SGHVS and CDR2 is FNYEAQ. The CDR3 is CASSLRFPARGHTVDPSNEQFF. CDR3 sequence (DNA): TGTGCCAGCAGCTTAAGATTCCCAGCCCGTGGCCATACAGTCGATCCCAGCAATGAGCAGTTCTTC.

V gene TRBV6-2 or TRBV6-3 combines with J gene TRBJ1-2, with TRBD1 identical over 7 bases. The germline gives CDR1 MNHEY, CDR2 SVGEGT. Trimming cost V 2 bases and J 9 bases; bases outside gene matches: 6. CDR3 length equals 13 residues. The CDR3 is CASSYGDRRSYTF. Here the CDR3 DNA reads TGTGCCAGCAGTTACGGGGACAGACGTAGCTACACCTTC.

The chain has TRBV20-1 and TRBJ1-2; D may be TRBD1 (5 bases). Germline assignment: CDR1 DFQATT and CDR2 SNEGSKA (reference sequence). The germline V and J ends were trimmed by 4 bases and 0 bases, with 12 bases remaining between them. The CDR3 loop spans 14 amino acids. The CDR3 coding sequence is TGCAGTGCTAAAAGACAGTCAGCTAACTATGGCTACACCTTC. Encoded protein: CSAKRQSANYGYTF.

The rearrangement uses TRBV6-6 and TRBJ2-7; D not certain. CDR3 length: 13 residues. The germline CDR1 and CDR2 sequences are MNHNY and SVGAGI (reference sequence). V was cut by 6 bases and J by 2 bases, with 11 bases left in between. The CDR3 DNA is TGTGCCAGCAGGTACCAAGGCCCCTACGAGCAGTACTTC. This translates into CASRYQGPYEQYF.

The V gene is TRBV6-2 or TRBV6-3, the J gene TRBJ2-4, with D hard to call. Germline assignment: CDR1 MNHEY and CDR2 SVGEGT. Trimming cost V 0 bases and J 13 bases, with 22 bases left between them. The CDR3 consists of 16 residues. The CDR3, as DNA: TGTGCCAGCAGTTACTCGGCCAGAGTCCCTTCGGATGAGCAGTACTTC. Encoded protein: CASSYSARVPSDEQYF.

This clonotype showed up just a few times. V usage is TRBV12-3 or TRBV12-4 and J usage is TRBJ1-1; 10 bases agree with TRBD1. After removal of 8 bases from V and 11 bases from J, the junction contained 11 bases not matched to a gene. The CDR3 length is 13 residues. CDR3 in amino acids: CASGRTGGFWAFF. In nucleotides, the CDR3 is TGTGCCAGCGGCCGGACAGGGGGGTTTTGGGCTTTCTTT.

DNA of the CDR3: TGTGCCAGCAGTCCCGGTCGGGACAATGAGCAGTTCTTC. Protein: CASSPGRDNEQFF. The chain links TRBV28 to TRBJ2-1; D gene uncertain. Germline CDR1 MDHEN, CDR2 SYDVKM. V was cut by 5 bases and J by 5 bases, with 10 bases left in between. This CDR3 region has 13 residues.

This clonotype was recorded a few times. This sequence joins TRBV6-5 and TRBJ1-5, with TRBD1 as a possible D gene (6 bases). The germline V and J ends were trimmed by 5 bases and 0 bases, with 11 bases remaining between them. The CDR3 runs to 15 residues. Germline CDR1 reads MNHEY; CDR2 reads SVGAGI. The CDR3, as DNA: TGTGCCAGCAGTAGGGACATGCATAGCAATCAGCCCCAGCATTTT. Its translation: CASSRDMHSNQPQHF.

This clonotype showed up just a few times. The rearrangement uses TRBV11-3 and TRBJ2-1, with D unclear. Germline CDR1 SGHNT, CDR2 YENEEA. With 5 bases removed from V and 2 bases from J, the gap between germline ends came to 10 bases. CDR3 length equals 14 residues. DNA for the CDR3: TGTGCCAGCAGCCAGGATGGGACCTACAATGAGCAGTTCTTC. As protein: CASSQDGTYNEQFF.

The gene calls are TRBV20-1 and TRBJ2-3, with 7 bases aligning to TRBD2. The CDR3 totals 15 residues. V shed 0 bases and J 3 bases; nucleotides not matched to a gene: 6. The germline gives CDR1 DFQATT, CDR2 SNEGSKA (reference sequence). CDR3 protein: CSARDPGGRTDTQYF. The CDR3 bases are TGCAGTGCTAGAGATCCCGGGGGGAGGACAGATACGCAGTATTTT.

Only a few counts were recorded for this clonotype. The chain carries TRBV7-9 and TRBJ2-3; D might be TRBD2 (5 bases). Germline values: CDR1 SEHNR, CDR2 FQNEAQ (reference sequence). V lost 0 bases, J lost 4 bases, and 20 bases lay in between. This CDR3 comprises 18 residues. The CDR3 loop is CASSLASGYPLRADTQYF. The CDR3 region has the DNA TGTGCCAGCAGCTTAGCTTCGGGCTACCCATTGAGGGCAGATACGCAGTATTTT.

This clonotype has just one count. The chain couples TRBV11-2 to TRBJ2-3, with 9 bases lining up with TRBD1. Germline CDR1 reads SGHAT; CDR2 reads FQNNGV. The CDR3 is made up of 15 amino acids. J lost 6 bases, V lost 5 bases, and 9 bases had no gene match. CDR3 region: CASSHSGTGSDTQYF. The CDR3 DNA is TGTGCCAGCAGCCACTCCGGGACAGGGTCTGATACGCAGTATTTT.